What follows describes a single T cell receptor (beta chain). This clonotype appeared many times. It lacks a known antigen. Just one base apart from a much larger clone, this may be a read error. TCR repertoires of sorted CD4+ and CD8+ blood T cells from severe aplastic anemia patients and healthy subjects were deep-sequenced in the study. Ficoll-Paque density gradient centrifugation was used to isolate peripheral blood mononuclear cells. Before DNA extraction, CD4+ and CD8+ T cells were sorted by FACS or by magnetic beads. This specimen comes from a study of CD8+CD57+ T cells in acquired aplastic anemia (dated by TCRdb to 2016 to 2019). Some background on the complete study: On average, sorted CD4+ and CD8+ cells yielded 3.2 ug of extracted DNA, with a range of roughly 0.18 to 30 ug. Healthy donor samples averaged roughly 9.8 million reads for CD4+ and 11 million to 14 million for CD8+ cells.

Genomic DNA served as template for TCR beta VDJ combination and CDR3 sequence profiling. An Illumina HiSeq 2000 was the platform used for TCR repertoire sequencing. The authors' analysis ran thus. TRBV/TRBJ rearrangement plots, CDR3 size and DJ length profiles, and Simpson's diversity index were used to evaluate the repertoires. The most abundant DNA sequence in the deep sequencing data was defined as the immunodominant clone. CDR3 amino acid sequences were checked for sharing across subjects and were also compared against the VDJdb database and published repertoires. The public reads were reanalyzed by TCRdb: fastp trimming at Q25, MiXCR alignment, in-frame beta chains only. Rows with a matching CDR3 protein are joined into one entry that keeps the most common DNA and genes. These V and J calls are TCRdb output, not the study's own analysis. The sample profile shows around 140,000 distinct CDR3 sequences; around two fifths of them were found once. More than 7% of the sample lies in the top ten.

For CDR1 and CDR2, the germline V gene lists SNHLY and FYNNEI. V and J lose 6 bases and 2 bases, and a span of 16 bases separates them. There are 15 amino acids in the CDR3, from cysteine to phenylalanine inclusive. Just the 45-base CDR3 DNA is kept, in frame starting at base 1. Results the study describes overall, beyond this receptor: CD8+ Simpson's diversity did not differ significantly between patients and healthy controls (P=0.060). Although roughly 30 CD8+ CDR3 sequences were shared by patients and controls, these sequences appeared highly expressed in patients and within the immunodominant clones of patients.

The sample taken for sequencing was sorted CD4+, CD8+, or CD8+CD57+ T cells (not recorded which) from PBMCs. The clonotype originates from a human donor in good health, serving as a control. The sequence is built from TRBV2 and TRBJ1-1, with the D gene uncertain. The CDR3: CASRVRRGSNTEAFF. The base sequence is TGTGCCAGCAGGGTGCGACGGGGAAGTAACACTGAAGCTTTCTTT.